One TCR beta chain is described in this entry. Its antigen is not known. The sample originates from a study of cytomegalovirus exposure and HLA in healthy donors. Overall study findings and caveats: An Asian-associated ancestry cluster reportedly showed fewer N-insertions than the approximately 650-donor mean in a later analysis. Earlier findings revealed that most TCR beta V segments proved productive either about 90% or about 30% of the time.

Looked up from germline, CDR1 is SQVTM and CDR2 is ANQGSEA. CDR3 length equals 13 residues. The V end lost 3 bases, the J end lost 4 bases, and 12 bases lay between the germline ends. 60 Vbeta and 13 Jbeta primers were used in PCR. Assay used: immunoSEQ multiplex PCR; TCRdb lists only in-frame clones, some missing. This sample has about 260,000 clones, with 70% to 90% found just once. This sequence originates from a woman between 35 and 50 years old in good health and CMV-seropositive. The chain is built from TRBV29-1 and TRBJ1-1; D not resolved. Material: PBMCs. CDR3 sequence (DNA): TGCAGCGTTGAGCGGTTGGAGGCCACTGAAGCTTTCTTT. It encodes CSVERLEATEAFF.